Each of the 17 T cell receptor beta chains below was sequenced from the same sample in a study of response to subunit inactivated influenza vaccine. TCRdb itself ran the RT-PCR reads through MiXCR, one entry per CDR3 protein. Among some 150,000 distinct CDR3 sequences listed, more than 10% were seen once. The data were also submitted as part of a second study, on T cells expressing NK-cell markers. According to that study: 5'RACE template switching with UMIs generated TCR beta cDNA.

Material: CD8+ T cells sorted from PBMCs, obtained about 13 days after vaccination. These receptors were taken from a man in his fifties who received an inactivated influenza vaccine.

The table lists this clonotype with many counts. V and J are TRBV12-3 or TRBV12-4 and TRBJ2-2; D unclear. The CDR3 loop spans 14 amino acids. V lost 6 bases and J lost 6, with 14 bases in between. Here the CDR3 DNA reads TGTGCCAGCAGACCAAACGATGGGTCCGGGGAGCTGTTTTTT. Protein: CASRPNDGSGELFF.

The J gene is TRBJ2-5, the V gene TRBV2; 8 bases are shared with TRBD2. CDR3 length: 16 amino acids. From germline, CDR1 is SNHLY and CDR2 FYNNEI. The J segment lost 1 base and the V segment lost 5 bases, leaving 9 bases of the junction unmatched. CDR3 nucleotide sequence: TGTGCCAGCAGTAGCGGGAGTTGGGTCACCCAAGAGACCCAGTACTTC. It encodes CASSSGSWVTQETQYF.

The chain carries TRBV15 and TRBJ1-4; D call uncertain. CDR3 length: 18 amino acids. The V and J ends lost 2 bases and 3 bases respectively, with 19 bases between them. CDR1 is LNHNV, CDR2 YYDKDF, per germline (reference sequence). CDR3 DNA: TGTGCCACCAGCAGACTCCGAGTCGCCCCGGAGGCTAATGAAAAACTGTTTTTT. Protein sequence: CATSRLRVAPEANEKLFF.

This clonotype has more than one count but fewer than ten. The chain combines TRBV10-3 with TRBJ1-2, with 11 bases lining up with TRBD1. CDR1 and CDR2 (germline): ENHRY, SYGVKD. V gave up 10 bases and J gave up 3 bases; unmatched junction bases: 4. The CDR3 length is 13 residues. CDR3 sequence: CATGQGDYYGYTF. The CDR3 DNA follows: TGTGCCACGGGACAGGGGGATTACTATGGCTACACCTTC.

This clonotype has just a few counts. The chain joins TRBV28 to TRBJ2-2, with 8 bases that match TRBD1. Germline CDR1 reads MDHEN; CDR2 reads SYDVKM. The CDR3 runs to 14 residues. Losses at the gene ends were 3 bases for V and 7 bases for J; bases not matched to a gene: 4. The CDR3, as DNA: TGTGCCAGCAGTTTGACAGGGGACGGCGGGGAGCTGTTTTTT. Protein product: CASSLTGDGGELFF.

The CDR3 loop reads CASSAQPGAHTEAFF. CDR3 bases: TGTGCCAGCAGTGCCCAGCCAGGGGCTCACACTGAAGCTTTCTTT. The chain carries TRBV12-3 or TRBV12-4 and TRBJ1-1, with D maybe TRBD1 (6 bases). V was pared by 5 bases and J by 3 bases, with 16 bases between. This CDR3 comprises 15 residues.

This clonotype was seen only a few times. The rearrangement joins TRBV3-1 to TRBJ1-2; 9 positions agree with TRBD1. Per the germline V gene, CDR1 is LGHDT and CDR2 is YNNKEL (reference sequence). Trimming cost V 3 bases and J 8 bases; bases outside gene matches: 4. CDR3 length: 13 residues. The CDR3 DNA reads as TGTGCCAGCAGCCAGTGGACAGGGGAAGGCTACACCTTC. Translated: CASSQWTGEGYTF.

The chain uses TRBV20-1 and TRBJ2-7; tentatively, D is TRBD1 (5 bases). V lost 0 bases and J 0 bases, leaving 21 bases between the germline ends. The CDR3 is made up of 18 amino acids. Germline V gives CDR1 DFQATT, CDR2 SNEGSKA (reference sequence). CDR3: CSARDLLGRGRASYEQYF. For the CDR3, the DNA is TGCAGTGCTAGAGATTTATTGGGTCGAGGCAGGGCCTCCTACGAGCAGTACTTC.

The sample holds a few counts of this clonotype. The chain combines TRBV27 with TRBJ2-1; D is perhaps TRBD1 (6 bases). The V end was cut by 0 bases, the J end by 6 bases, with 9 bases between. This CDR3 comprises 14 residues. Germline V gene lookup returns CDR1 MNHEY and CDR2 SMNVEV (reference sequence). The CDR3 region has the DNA TGTGCCAGCAGTTTATCCGGACAGTTCAATGAGCAGTTCTTC. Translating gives CASSLSGQFNEQFF.

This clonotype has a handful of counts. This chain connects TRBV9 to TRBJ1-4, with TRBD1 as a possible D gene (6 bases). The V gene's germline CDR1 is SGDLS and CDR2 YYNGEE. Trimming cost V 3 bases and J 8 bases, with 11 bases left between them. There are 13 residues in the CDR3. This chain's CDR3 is CASSAETGEKLFF. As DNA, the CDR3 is TGTGCCAGCAGCGCCGAGACAGGAGAAAAACTGTTTTTT. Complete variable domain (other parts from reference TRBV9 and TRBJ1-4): DSGVTQTPKHLITATGQRVTLRCSPRSGDLSVYWYQQSLDQGLQFLIQYYNGEERAKGNILERFSAQQFPDLHSELNLSSLELGDSALYFCASSAETGEKLFFGSGTQLSVL.

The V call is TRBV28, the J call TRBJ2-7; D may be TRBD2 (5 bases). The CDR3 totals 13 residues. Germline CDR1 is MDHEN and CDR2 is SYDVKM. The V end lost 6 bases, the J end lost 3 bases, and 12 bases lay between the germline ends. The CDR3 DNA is TGTGCCAGCAGAACCCCCCGGGACTACGAGCAGTACTTC. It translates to CASRTPRDYEQYF. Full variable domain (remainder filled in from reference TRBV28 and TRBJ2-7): DVKVTQSSRYLVKRTGEKVFLECVQDMDHENMFWYRQDPGLGLRLIYFSYDVKMKEKGDIPEGYSVSREKKERFSLILESASTNQTSMYLCASRTPRDYEQYFGPGTRLTVT.

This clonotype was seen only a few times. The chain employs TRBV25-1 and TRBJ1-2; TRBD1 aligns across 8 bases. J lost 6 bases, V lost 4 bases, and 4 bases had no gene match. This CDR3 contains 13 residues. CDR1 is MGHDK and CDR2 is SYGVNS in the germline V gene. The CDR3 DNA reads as TGTGCCAGCAGTGTAGACAGGGGAGATGGCTACACCTTC. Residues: CASSVDRGDGYTF.

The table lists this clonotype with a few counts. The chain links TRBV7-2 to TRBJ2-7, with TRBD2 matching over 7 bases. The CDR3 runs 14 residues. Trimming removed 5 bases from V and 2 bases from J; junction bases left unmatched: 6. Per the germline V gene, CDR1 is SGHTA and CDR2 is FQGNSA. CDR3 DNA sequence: TGTGCCAGCAGCCCTAGCGGAGGCGCCTACGAGCAGTACTTC. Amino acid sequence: CASSPSGGAYEQYF. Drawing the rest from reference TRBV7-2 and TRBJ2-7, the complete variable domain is GAGVSQSPSNKVTEKGKDVELRCDPISGHTALYWYRQSLGQGLEFLIYFQGNSAPDKSGLPSDRFSAERTGGSVSTLTIQRTQQEDSAVYLCASSPSGGAYEQYFGPGTRLTVT.

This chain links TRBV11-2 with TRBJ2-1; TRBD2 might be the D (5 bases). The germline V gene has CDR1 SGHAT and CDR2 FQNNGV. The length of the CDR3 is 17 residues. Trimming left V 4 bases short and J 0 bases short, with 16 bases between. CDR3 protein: CASSSVVLADSYNEQFF. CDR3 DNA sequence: TGTGCCAGCAGCTCGGTTGTTCTAGCAGACTCCTACAATGAGCAGTTCTTC.

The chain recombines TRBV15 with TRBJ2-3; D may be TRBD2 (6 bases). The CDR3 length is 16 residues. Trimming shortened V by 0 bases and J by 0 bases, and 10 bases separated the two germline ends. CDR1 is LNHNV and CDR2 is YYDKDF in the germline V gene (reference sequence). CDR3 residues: CATSRERGPSTDTQYF. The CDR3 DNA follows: TGTGCCACCAGCAGAGAGCGGGGTCCTAGCACAGATACGCAGTATTTT.

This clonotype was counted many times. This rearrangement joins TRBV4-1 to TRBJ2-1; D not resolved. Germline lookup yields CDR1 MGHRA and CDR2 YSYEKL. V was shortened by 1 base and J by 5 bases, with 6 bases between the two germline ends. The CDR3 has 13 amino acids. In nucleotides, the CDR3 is TGCGCCAGCAGCCAAGGGTTAGACAATGAGCAGTTCTTC. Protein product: CASSQGLDNEQFF.

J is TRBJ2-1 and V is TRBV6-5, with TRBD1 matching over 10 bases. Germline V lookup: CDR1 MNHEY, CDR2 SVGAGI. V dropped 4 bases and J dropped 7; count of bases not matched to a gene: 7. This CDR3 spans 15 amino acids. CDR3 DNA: TGTGCCAGCAGTTTCCGGGACAGGGGAGTGAATGAGCAGTTCTTC. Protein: CASSFRDRGVNEQFF.